This passage covers 24 T cell receptor beta chains from one sample sequenced in a study of response to subunit inactivated influenza vaccine. From the RT-PCR reads, TCRdb called clonotypes with MiXCR, one entry per CDR3 protein. The table has about 570,000 distinct CDR3 sequences, approximately 10% seen once. Source: PBMCs from blood, taken on the day of vaccination. These receptors came from a man over 45 who received an inactivated influenza vaccine.

As DNA, the CDR3 is TGTGCCTGGAGCGGACAGTCTAACTATGGCTACACCTTC. Its protein is CAWSGQSNYGYTF. This sequence joins TRBV30 and TRBJ1-2; a possible D gene is TRBD1 (6 bases). CDR1 and CDR2 from the germline V gene are GTSNPN and SVGIG (reference sequence). V was pared by 3 bases and J by 0 bases, with 8 bases between. This CDR3 spans 13 amino acids.

The chain links TRBV15 to TRBJ1-2, with 7 nucleotides matching TRBD1. V shed 1 base, J shed 1 base, and the junction held 6 bases outside the gene matches. The CDR3 covers 16 residues. Per germline, CDR1 LNHNV and CDR2 YYDKDF (reference sequence). In DNA form, the CDR3 reads TGTGCCACCAGCAGAGGGGAGGGGGCCCGTAACTATGGCTACACCTTC. Translation: CATSRGEGARNYGYTF.

V is TRBV6-2 or TRBV6-3 and J is TRBJ1-2; D perhaps matches TRBD1 (6 bases). CDR3 length equals 16 residues. Between the trimmed V and J ends, which lost 6 bases and 4 bases, there was a span of 21 bases. The germline V gene encodes CDR1 MNHEY and CDR2 SVGEGT. DNA of the CDR3: TGTGCCAGCAGCCATTCGGTACCAGGGGCCGGCTATGGCTACACCTTC. Protein product: CASSHSVPGAGYGYTF.

The chain links TRBV25-1 to TRBJ1-2; D possibly corresponds to TRBD1 (5 bases). The V gene's germline CDR1 is MGHDK and CDR2 SYGVNS. This CDR3 comprises 12 residues. Deletions cut 6 bases from V and 8 bases from J, with 13 bases between. The CDR3, as DNA: TGTGCCAGCAGGATAGGACAAGGGGGCTACACCTTC. It codes for CASRIGQGGYTF.

The gene calls are TRBV20-1 and TRBJ2-7; TRBD1 might be the D (6 bases). V was pared by 0 bases and J by 0 bases, with 15 bases between. Germline CDR1 DFQATT, CDR2 SNEGSKA (reference sequence). The CDR3 is made up of 16 amino acids. CDR3 sequence (DNA): TGCAGTGCTAGAGATCAGGGGCGCTACAGCTCCTACGAGCAGTACTTC. Amino acid sequence: CSARDQGRYSSYEQYF.

This chain links TRBV12-3 or TRBV12-4 with TRBJ1-1; 7 bases are a match to TRBD1. J gave up 10 bases and V 5 bases, and 16 bases lay outside the gene matches. The CDR3 is 15 amino acids. CDR3 sequence (DNA): TGTGCCAGCAGTCCTCAAACAGGGGCTCTAGGGGGAGCTTTCTTT. Translated: CASSPQTGALGGAFF.

In this sample, this clonotype turned up many times. The rearrangement uses TRBV24-1 and TRBJ2-1; maybe TRBD2 (6 bases). V was cut by 3 bases and J by 1 base, with 15 bases left in between. From germline, CDR1 is KGHDR and CDR2 SFDVKD. This CDR3 comprises 17 residues. This chain's CDR3 is CATSDPTSGSSYNEQFF. CDR3 coding DNA: TGTGCCACCAGTGATCCTACCAGCGGGTCGTCCTACAATGAGCAGTTCTTC.

This clonotype was found a few times. The genes are TRBV19 and TRBJ1-4; 9 bases agree with TRBD1. The CDR3 consists of 18 residues. Per germline, CDR1 LNHDA and CDR2 SQIVND (reference sequence). The V gene end was trimmed by 5 bases and the J gene end by 3 bases; junction bases not matched to a gene: 13. CDR3 sequence reads: CASSLPGQGDSANEKLFF. The CDR3 nucleotides are TGTGCCAGTAGTCTTCCGGGACAGGGAGATTCGGCTAATGAAAAACTGTTTTTT.

The table lists this clonotype with a few counts. The rearrangement links TRBV10-3 to TRBJ2-1, with 14 bases identical to TRBD2. Germline V CDR1 and CDR2: ENHRY, SYGVKD. The CDR3 covers 17 residues. The J segment lost 0 bases and the V segment lost 10 bases, leaving 8 bases of the junction unmatched. The CDR3, as DNA: TGTGCCAACGGGACTAGCGGGAGTTGGGGCTCCTACAATGAGCAGTTCTTC. Translated, it gives CANGTSGSWGSYNEQFF.

The V gene is TRBV19, the J gene TRBJ1-2; D is unclear. The germline CDR1 and CDR2 sequences are LNHDA and SQIVND (reference sequence). The CDR3 length is 13 residues. V lost 4 bases, J lost 3 bases, and 9 bases lay in between. The CDR3 sequence is CASSRTSDYGYTF. CDR3 bases: TGTGCCAGTAGTAGAACCTCCGACTATGGCTACACCTTC.

Only a few counts were recorded for this clonotype. V usage is TRBV18 and J usage is TRBJ2-1; 12 positions match TRBD2. The CDR3 runs to 15 residues. Germline V lookup: CDR1 KGHSH, CDR2 LQKENI. The trim removed 3 bases at V and 8 bases at J, leaving 5 bases unmatched. The CDR3 sequence is CASSPGLAGWDEQFF. In DNA form, the CDR3 reads TGTGCCAGCTCACCCGGACTAGCGGGGTGGGATGAGCAGTTCTTC.

This clonotype was counted a few times. This sequence joins TRBV7-2 and TRBJ1-1, with D uncertain. Germline loops: CDR1 SGHTA, CDR2 FQGNSA. The CDR3 has 15 amino acids. Trimming stripped 5 bases from V and 8 bases from J, with 21 bases between. The CDR3 protein is CASSPHQRGQAEAFF. CDR3 DNA sequence: TGTGCCAGCAGCCCCCATCAGCGAGGGCAGGCCGAAGCTTTCTTT.

This clonotype was picked up a small number of times. CDR3: CASSPTLWEGRSDTQYF. CDR3 bases: TGCGCCAGCAGCCCAACCTTATGGGAGGGCCGTTCAGATACGCAGTATTTT. J is TRBJ2-3 and V is TRBV5-1, with 7 bases lining up with TRBD2. J lost 4 bases, V lost 4 bases, and 15 bases had no gene match. The CDR3 is 17 amino acids. Germline V gives CDR1 SGHRS, CDR2 YFSETQ.

V and J are TRBV7-3 and TRBJ2-2, with D unresolved. Trimming removed 5 bases at V and 2 bases at J, with 9 bases between. Per germline, CDR1 SGHTA and CDR2 FQGTGA. The CDR3 has 14 residues. The CDR3 reads CASSPTTNTGELFF. For the CDR3, the DNA is TGTGCCAGCAGCCCGACAACTAACACCGGGGAGCTGTTTTTT. Combining the CDR3 with reference TRBV7-3 and TRBJ2-2 gives the whole variable domain GAGVSQTPSNKVTEKGKYVELRCDPISGHTALYWYRQSLGQGPEFLIYFQGTGAADDSGLPNDRFFAVRPEGSVSTLKIQRTERGDSAVYLCASSPTTNTGELFFGEGSRLTVL.

This clonotype appeared a few times. The rearrangement joins TRBV7-8 to TRBJ2-5; 7 bases align to TRBD2. This CDR3 contains 17 residues. Germline assignment: CDR1 SGHVS and CDR2 FQNEAQ. The V segment lost 1 base and the J segment 5 bases; nucleotides outside the gene matches: 13. Written as DNA, the CDR3 is TGTGCCAGCAGCTTAGGCCTAGCGGTTCTGCGGGGGGAGACCCAGTACTTC. This sequence encodes CASSLGLAVLRGETQYF.

This clonotype appeared a few times. V usage is TRBV13 and J usage is TRBJ2-7, with 8 bases that match TRBD1. Germline V CDR1 and CDR2: PRHDT, FYEKMQ (reference sequence). The CDR3 has 14 amino acids. V dropped 6 bases and J dropped 2; count of bases not matched to a gene: 6. CDR3 protein: CASSRTGIPYEQYF. DNA of the CDR3: TGTGCCAGCAGTCGGACAGGGATCCCCTACGAGCAGTACTTC.

V gene TRBV15 combines with J gene TRBJ2-2; TRBD1 matches 7 bases. J lost 4 bases, V lost 6 bases, and 5 bases had no gene match. This CDR3 has 14 amino acids. In germline, CDR1 is LNHNV, CDR2 YYDKDF (reference sequence). CDR3 bases: TGTGCCACCAGAAACAGGGGTCGCACCGGGGAGCTGTTTTTT. As protein: CATRNRGRTGELFF.

Details on this clonotype: Germline and junction disagree at one end, which may indicate a read error. The chain employs TRBV5-6 and TRBJ2-7; weak D call: TRBD2 (5 bases). The CDR3 is made up of 13 amino acids. Per germline, CDR1 SGHDT and CDR2 YYEEEE. The CDR3 DNA is TGTGCCATCAGCCGCGGGCTCCCCTGCGAGCAGTACTTC. Residues: CAISRGLPCEQYF.

This clonotype has more than one count but fewer than ten. At one boundary the junction diverges from the germline segment, which might be a read error. The chain joins TRBV4-2 to TRBJ2-6, with D perhaps matching TRBD1 (6 bases). The V gene's germline CDR1 is LGHNA and CDR2 YNFKEQ. This CDR3 comprises 19 residues. The CDR3: CASRQGTQGSLSGANVLTF. As DNA, the CDR3 is TGTGCCAGCAGGCAAGGAACACAGGGTTCGCTTAGTGGGGCCAACGTCCTGACTTTC.

There are a few counts of this clonotype. The chain carries TRBV2 and TRBJ2-6; tentative D call: TRBD1 (6 bases). The V gene's germline CDR1 is SNHLY and CDR2 FYNNEI. The CDR3 runs 17 residues. The V gene lost 7 bases and the J gene lost 1 base, with 17 bases spanning the gap. The CDR3 nucleotides are TGTGCCAGCATTTTACAGGGAGATAGGTCTGGGGCCAACGTCCTGACTTTC. It yields the protein CASILQGDRSGANVLTF.

The V call is TRBV10-3, the J call TRBJ2-5, with D possibly being TRBD1 or TRBD2 (5 bases each). This CDR3 comprises 14 residues. The V gene's germline CDR1 is ENHRY and CDR2 SYGVKD. V was shortened by 3 bases and J by 4 bases, with 12 bases between the two germline ends. The CDR3 DNA follows: TGTGCCATCAGTGACTCGGGGCCAGGAGAGACCCAGTACTTC. It is translated as CAISDSGPGETQYF.

V and J are TRBV20-1 and TRBJ2-2; 9 bases agree with TRBD1. The J segment lost 2 bases and the V segment lost 6 bases, leaving 7 bases of the junction unmatched. Germline loops: CDR1 DFQATT, CDR2 SNEGSKA (reference sequence). The length of the CDR3 is 15 residues. CDR3 amino acids: CSAKMDRGNTGELFF. In nucleotides, the CDR3 is TGCAGTGCCAAGATGGACAGGGGAAACACCGGGGAGCTGTTTTTT.

This clonotype turned up a few times. The V gene is TRBV19, the J gene TRBJ2-7; tentative D call: TRBD2 (7 bases). The CDR3 is 14 residues long. Germline-derived CDR1 and CDR2 are LNHDA and SQIVND (reference sequence). V was cut by 10 bases and J by 5 bases, with 21 bases left in between. The CDR3, as DNA: TGTGCCACCACCCCCCGATCGGGGGGCCACGAGCAGTACTTC. This translates into CATTPRSGGHEQYF.

Concerning this clonotype itself: A much larger clone lies a single base off, so this may be a read error. The chain recombines TRBV4-1 with TRBJ2-5; 9 nucleotides match TRBD1. J lost 1 base, V lost 0 bases, and 6 bases had no gene match. CDR1 is MGHRA and CDR2 is YSYEKL in the germline V gene. The CDR3 consists of 17 residues. CDR3 in DNA: TGCGCCAGCAGCCAAGATGGGACAGGGATAGCCCAAGAGACCCAGTACTTC. Its protein is CASSQDGTGIAQETQYF.